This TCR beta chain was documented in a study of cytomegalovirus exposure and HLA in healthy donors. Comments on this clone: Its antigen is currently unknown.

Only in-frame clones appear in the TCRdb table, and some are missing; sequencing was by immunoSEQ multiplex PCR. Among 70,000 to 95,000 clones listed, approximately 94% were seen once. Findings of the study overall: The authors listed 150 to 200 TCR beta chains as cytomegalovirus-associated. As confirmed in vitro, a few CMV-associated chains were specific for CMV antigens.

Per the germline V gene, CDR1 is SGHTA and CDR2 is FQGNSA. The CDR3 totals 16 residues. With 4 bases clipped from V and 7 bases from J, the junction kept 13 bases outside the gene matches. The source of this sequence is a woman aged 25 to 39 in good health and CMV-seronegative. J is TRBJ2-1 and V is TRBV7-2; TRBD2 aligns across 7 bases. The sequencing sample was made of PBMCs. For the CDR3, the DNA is TGTGCCAGCAGCTCGAGTTCGGGAGGCCCTCGAAATGAGCAGTTCTTC. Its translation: CASSSSSGGPRNEQFF.